The 16 T cell receptor beta chains below all came from one sample that was sequenced in a study of blood T cell repertoires in COVID-19. TCRdb keeps only in-frame clones here, not all; method: immunoSEQ multiplex PCR. The profile shows approximately 300,000 clones, roughly 90% of them singletons. What was sequenced was peripheral blood. All receptors derive from a man younger than 35 who had recovered from COVID-19.

In DNA form, the CDR3 reads TGTGCCAGCAGTGAAGTGGCGGGACAGGGGGCTACTAACTATGGCTACACCTTC. Amino acids: CASSEVAGQGATNYGYTF. V usage is TRBV2 and J usage is TRBJ1-2; 12 nucleotides match TRBD1. Per germline, CDR1 SNHLY and CDR2 FYNNEI. After removal of 1 base from V and 0 bases from J, the junction contained 6 bases not matched to a gene. This CDR3 region has 18 residues.

This chain links TRBV2 with TRBJ1-4; no clear D. Trimming left V 4 bases short and J 11 bases short, with 8 bases between. This CDR3 comprises 11 residues. In germline, CDR1 is SNHLY, CDR2 FYNNEI. The CDR3 protein is CASSGVGKLFF. In nucleotides, the CDR3 is TGTGCCAGCAGTGGGGTCGGGAAACTGTTTTTT.

The table lists this clone with a count of one. This chain uses TRBV2 with TRBJ1-5; D might be TRBD1 (6 bases). CDR1 is SNHLY and CDR2 is FYNNEI in the germline V gene. Trimming shortened V by 8 bases and J by 4 bases, and 18 bases separated the two germline ends. CDR3 length equals 15 residues. The CDR3 coding sequence is TGTGCCAGCCACAGGGAGAGTGGGGTAAATCAGCCCCAGCATTTT. It specifies CASHRESGVNQPQHF.

For the CDR3, the DNA is TGCGCCAGCAGCTTGACCAGCGGGGGCAGGGCTGGGATGGACTATGGCTACACCTTC. Its protein product is CASSLTSGGRAGMDYGYTF. The chain recombines TRBV5-1 with TRBJ1-2; TRBD1 might be the D (6 bases). The CDR3 is 19 residues long. Germline loops: CDR1 SGHRS, CDR2 YFSETQ. Trimming shortened V by 1 base and J by 3 bases, and 25 bases separated the two germline ends.

This chain connects TRBV9 to TRBJ1-5, with 10 bases matching TRBD1. This CDR3 spans 15 amino acids. V gave up 4 bases and J gave up 5 bases; unmatched junction bases: 6. CDR1 and CDR2 from the germline V gene are SGDLS and YYNGEE. CDR3 nucleotide sequence: TGTGCCAGCAGCCCAGGACAGGGGGATTATCAGCCCCAGCATTTT. This encodes CASSPGQGDYQPQHF.

A note on this clone: Other DNA sequences in the sample encode the same CDR3. The chain uses TRBV27 and TRBJ1-1; possibly TRBD1 for D (6 bases). The CDR3 has 13 residues. Germline V CDR1 and CDR2: MNHEY, SMNVEV (reference sequence). V lost 2 bases, J lost 4 bases, and 8 bases lay in between. As DNA, the CDR3 is TGTGCCAGCAGTTTAGGCAGGGGCACTGAAGCTTTCTTT. Translation gives CASSLGRGTEAFF.

The chain employs TRBV19 and TRBJ2-1, with 8 bases aligning to TRBD1. CDR3 size: 16 residues. Germline CDR1 and CDR2: LNHDA and SQIVND (reference sequence). V dropped 6 bases and J dropped 4; count of bases not matched to a gene: 11. The CDR3 coding sequence is TGTGCCAGTAGGGACCCGGGACAGGTGATTTACAATGAGCAGTTCTTC. The encoded protein is CASRDPGQVIYNEQFF.

This chain connects TRBV10-3 to TRBJ2-5; 8 nucleotides agree with TRBD1. V lost 4 bases, J lost 4 bases, and 11 bases stayed unmatched. CDR1 ENHRY and CDR2 SYGVKD come from the germline V gene. The CDR3 is 16 residues long. The CDR3 nucleotides read TGTGCCATCAGTGGATCGGACAGGGACTCGTTAGAGACCCAGTACTTC. It specifies CAISGSDRDSLETQYF.

A remark on this clone: This sample also contains other DNA sequences that code for the same CDR3. The chain couples TRBV6-1 to TRBJ2-1, with 7 bases matching TRBD1. Germline V gene sequence: CDR1 MNHNS, CDR2 SASEGT. The trim removed 2 bases at V and 0 bases at J, leaving 4 bases unmatched. This CDR3 has 16 residues. CDR3 in amino acids: CASSESRDSSYNEQFF. CDR3 in DNA: TGTGCCAGCAGTGAAAGTAGGGACAGCTCCTACAATGAGCAGTTCTTC.

This sequence joins TRBV7-9 and TRBJ1-3; 9 nucleotides line up with TRBD1. The trim removed 5 bases at V and 0 bases at J, leaving 5 bases unmatched. The CDR3 contains 16 residues. Per the germline V gene, CDR1 is SEHNR and CDR2 is FQNEAQ (reference sequence). CDR3: CASSQRTGDSGNTIYF. Written as DNA, the CDR3 is TGTGCCAGCAGCCAAAGGACAGGGGACTCTGGAAACACCATATATTTT.

This chain connects TRBV7-9 to TRBJ1-2; no definite D call. CDR3 length: 15 residues. Trimming removed 0 bases from V and 9 bases from J, with 17 bases in between. The germline V gene has CDR1 SEHNR and CDR2 FQNEAQ (reference sequence). Written as DNA, the CDR3 is TGTGCCAGCAGCTTAGCGGTTCAGATGATCGAACGCTACACCTTC. As protein: CASSLAVQMIERYTF.

J is TRBJ2-7 and V is TRBV5-4, with 8 bases aligning to TRBD2. This CDR3 has 14 amino acids. Germline CDR1 and CDR2: SGHNT and YYREEE (reference sequence). V lost 3 bases to trimming and J lost 3 bases; unmatched junction nucleotides: 5. The CDR3 sequence: CASSSSAGGYEQYF. The CDR3 bases are TGTGCCAGCAGCTCGTCCGCGGGAGGCTACGAGCAGTACTTC.

The genes are TRBV11-2 and TRBJ2-1, with TRBD2 as a possible D gene (5 bases). The germline gives CDR1 SGHAT, CDR2 FQNNGV. Trimming removed 7 bases at V and 3 bases at J, with 7 bases between. The CDR3 covers 12 residues. Written as DNA, the CDR3 is TGTGCCAGCACCCGGGACTACAATGAGCAGTTCTTC. Its translation is CASTRDYNEQFF. Full variable domain (rest looked up from reference TRBV11-2 and TRBJ2-1): EAGVAQSPRYKIIEKRQSVAFWCNPISGHATLYWYQQILGQGPKLLIQFQNNGVVDDSQLPKDRFSAERLKGVDSTLKIQPAKLEDSAVYLCASTRDYNEQFFGPGTRLTVL.

V usage is TRBV10-3 and J usage is TRBJ1-1, with a tentative D call TRBD1 (5 bases). CDR1 ENHRY and CDR2 SYGVKD come from the germline V gene. The CDR3 is 14 amino acids. Trimming left V 0 bases short and J 3 bases short, with 8 bases between. The CDR3 region is CAISESGAYTEAFF. In nucleotides, the CDR3 is TGTGCCATCAGTGAGTCTGGGGCGTACACTGAAGCTTTCTTT.

J is TRBJ1-2 and V is TRBV9; 7 nucleotides line up with TRBD1. Germline CDR1 SGDLS, CDR2 YYNGEE. The CDR3 spans 11 residues. J lost 8 bases, V lost 8 bases, and 6 bases had no gene match. The CDR3 sequence: CASRDSYGYTF. CDR3 nucleotide sequence: TGTGCCAGTCGGGACAGTTACGGCTACACCTTC.

V is TRBV7-9 and J is TRBJ2-1; 8 positions match TRBD1. Germline CDR1 and CDR2: SEHNR and FQNEAQ (reference sequence). This CDR3 comprises 16 residues. Trimming at V came to 5 bases and at J to 0 bases, leaving 6 bases not matched to a gene. The CDR3 DNA sequence: TGTGCCAGCAGCCCAACAGGGGGTGGCTCCTACAATGAGCAGTTCTTC. Amino acid sequence: CASSPTGGGSYNEQFF.